A single sample is the source of the 27 T cell receptor beta chains below, sequenced in a study of OX40 agonist ivuxolimab in advanced cancers. Sequenced by immunoSEQ multiplex PCR; TCRdb stores in-frame clones only, minus some. This table has roughly 76,000 clones, 86% appearing once. This sample comprised CD4+ or CD8+ T cells sorted from blood, obtained in a trial of the OX40 agonist ivuxolimab. The origin of the receptors is an adult with an advanced solid tumor such as melanoma, head and neck, liver or kidney cancer.

This rearrangement joins TRBV5-1 to TRBJ1-4; D perhaps matches TRBD1 (6 bases). The germline gives CDR1 SGHRS, CDR2 YFSETQ. The CDR3 runs to 15 residues. Deletions cut 0 bases from V and 6 bases from J, with 12 bases between. The CDR3 sequence is CASSLVGASHEKLFF. For the CDR3, the DNA is TGCGCCAGCAGCTTGGTGGGGGCGTCCCATGAAAAACTGTTTTTT.

The genes are TRBV5-6 and TRBJ2-5, with D uncertain. Germline V gene data show CDR1 as SGHDT and CDR2 as YYEEEE. CDR3 length: 11 residues. The V and J ends lost 5 bases and 1 base respectively, with 3 bases between them. Here the CDR3 DNA reads TGTGCCAGCAGGTTCCAAGAGACCCAGTACTTC. This sequence encodes CASRFQETQYF. Supplemented by reference TRBV5-6 and TRBJ2-5, the full variable domain reads DAGVTQSPTHLIKTRGQQVTLRCSPKSGHDTVSWYQQALGQGPQFIFQYYEEEERQRGNFPDRFSGHQFPNYSSELNVNALLLGDSALYLCASRFQETQYFGPGTRLLVL.

The CDR3 protein is CASSPYTGTENTEAFF. DNA of the CDR3: TGTGCCAGCTCACCGTACACCGGGACAGAGAACACTGAAGCTTTCTTT. The chain uses TRBV18 and TRBJ1-1; 7 bases line up with TRBD1. Germline CDR1 is KGHSH and CDR2 is LQKENI. V lost 3 bases, J lost 1 base, and 8 bases stayed unmatched. This CDR3 has 16 amino acids.

The rearrangement links TRBV5-4 to TRBJ1-2; 7 positions agree with TRBD1. The CDR3 totals 15 residues. The germline V gene has CDR1 SGHNT and CDR2 YYREEE (reference sequence). After removal of 2 bases from V and 7 bases from J, the junction contained 11 bases not matched to a gene. CDR3 DNA: TGTGCCAGCAGCTTCGACTTACAGGGGCTGAGTGGCTACACCTTC. It encodes CASSFDLQGLSGYTF.

This chain links TRBV6-4 with TRBJ2-1; weak D call: TRBD1 (5 bases). Germline values: CDR1 MRHNA, CDR2 SNTAGT. Trimming stripped 3 bases from V and 5 bases from J, with 17 bases between. This CDR3 region has 16 residues. The CDR3 region has the DNA TGTGCCAGCAGTGAAGGGGCAGAAAAGAGTAACAATGAGCAGTTCTTC. Translation: CASSEGAEKSNNEQFF.

This clone has a single count. The rearrangement links TRBV6-5 to TRBJ2-7; 8 bases map to TRBD1. The ends lost 6 bases at V and 3 bases at J; junction bases unmatched: 1. The CDR3 totals 12 residues. In germline, CDR1 is MNHEY, CDR2 SVGAGI. The chain's CDR3 is CASRDRVYEQYF. DNA of the CDR3: TGTGCCAGCAGGGACAGGGTCTACGAGCAGTACTTC.

V is TRBV5-5 and J is TRBJ2-2; D is ambiguous. CDR3 size: 15 residues. Trimming cost V 0 bases and J 1 base, with 7 bases left between them. Germline V CDR1 and CDR2: SGHKS, YYEKEE (reference sequence). CDR3 in amino acids: CASSLEGMNTGELFF. The CDR3 bases are TGTGCCAGCAGCTTGGAAGGGATGAACACCGGGGAGCTGTTTTTT.

V and J are TRBV6-6 and TRBJ1-6; TRBD1 matches 9 bases. Germline-derived CDR1 and CDR2 are MNHNY and SVGAGI (reference sequence). There are 14 residues in the CDR3. V dropped 4 bases and J dropped 8; count of bases not matched to a gene: 3. The CDR3 nucleotides read TGTGCCAGCAGTTTACAGGGGGCGCATTCACCCCTCCACTTT. It translates to CASSLQGAHSPLHF.

The V gene is TRBV28, the J gene TRBJ2-5, with TRBD2 matching over 11 bases. The CDR3 is 18 amino acids. Germline CDR1 MDHEN, CDR2 SYDVKM. The J segment lost 2 bases and the V segment lost 6 bases, leaving 14 bases of the junction unmatched. This CDR3 is CASSRGTSGMPEQETQYF. The CDR3 region has the DNA TGTGCCAGCAGCCGAGGGACTAGCGGAATGCCGGAACAAGAGACCCAGTACTTC.

This clone was picked up one time. One junction end does not reproduce the germline sequence, and a read error may be involved. V gene TRBV28 combines with J gene TRBJ1-2, with TRBD1 as a possible D gene (5 bases). The CDR3 contains 11 residues. Looked up from germline, CDR1 is MDHEN and CDR2 is SYDVKM. The DNA for the CDR3 is TGCGGGGCAGGGAGGGCTTATGGCTACACCTTC. It codes for CGAGRAYGYTF.

J is TRBJ2-7 and V is TRBV4-1; 11 nucleotides line up with TRBD2. With 3 bases clipped from V and 3 bases from J, the junction kept 4 bases outside the gene matches. This CDR3 contains 15 residues. Germline CDR1 reads MGHRA; CDR2 reads YSYEKL. The CDR3 coding sequence is TGCGCCAGCAGCCAGGGACTAGCGGAAAACTACGAGCAGTACTTC. Its protein product is CASSQGLAENYEQYF.

This chain links TRBV7-3 with TRBJ1-2; tentative D call: TRBD1 (6 bases). Looked up from germline, CDR1 is SGHTA and CDR2 is FQGTGA. CDR3 length equals 14 residues. V was trimmed by 3 bases and J by 6 bases, leaving 14 bases between them. The CDR3 DNA follows: TGTGCCAGCAGCTTGCAGCCAGGGGTTGATGGCTACACCTTC. It is translated as CASSLQPGVDGYTF.

The chain carries TRBV9 and TRBJ2-3; 11 bases map to TRBD1. This CDR3 has 16 amino acids. The V and J ends lost 4 bases and 5 bases, in that order; junction bases with no gene match: 9. Germline-derived CDR1 and CDR2 are SGDLS and YYNGEE. CDR3 DNA: TGTGCCAGCAGCTCTCGGACAGGGGGCGCCGGAGATACGCAGTATTTT. Its protein product is CASSSRTGGAGDTQYF.

The chain combines TRBV19 with TRBJ2-2, with 7 bases aligning to TRBD1. J was trimmed by 5 bases and V by 5 bases; bases with no gene match: 5. The CDR3 runs to 14 residues. Germline values: CDR1 LNHDA, CDR2 SQIVND (reference sequence). The CDR3 coding sequence is TGTGCCAGTAGTCATAGGGGGCGGACCGGGGAGCTGTTTTTT. This translates into CASSHRGRTGELFF.

This chain links TRBV7-2 with TRBJ2-7; D is undetermined. The CDR3 has 15 residues. Germline V gene data show CDR1 as SGHTA and CDR2 as FQGNSA. V was shortened by 6 bases and J by 0 bases, with 15 bases between the two germline ends. The chain's CDR3 is CASSPRWSSSYEQYF. CDR3 bases: TGTGCCAGCAGTCCTAGGTGGTCAAGCTCCTACGAGCAGTACTTC.

The V call is TRBV21-1, the J call TRBJ1-2; the D segment call TRBD1 is taken from the table without a DNA check. TRBV21-1 is deemed a pseudogene. This CDR3 contains 16 residues. The CDR3 region is CASSKGQGLANYGYTF. CDR3 coding DNA: TGTGCCAGCAGCAAAGGACAGGGTCTTGCAAACTATGGCTACACCTTC.

This sequence joins TRBV6-4 and TRBJ2-7, with TRBD1 matching over 10 bases. The V gene's germline CDR1 is MRHNA and CDR2 SNTAGT. This CDR3 has 14 amino acids. V shed 6 bases and J 0 bases; nucleotides not matched to a gene: 2. The DNA of the CDR3 is TGTGCCAGCAGGAGACAGGGGGCCTCCTACGAGCAGTACTTC. It is translated as CASRRQGASYEQYF.

This chain joins TRBV30 and TRBJ1-1; 12 bases match TRBD1. Germline V gene data show CDR1 as GTSNPN and CDR2 as SVGIG (reference sequence). The CDR3 is 16 residues long. V lost 3 bases and J lost 6; bases outside the gene matches: 11. This chain's CDR3 is CAWRGQMGTGGPEAFF. The CDR3 coding sequence is TGTGCCTGGAGGGGGCAAATGGGGACAGGGGGCCCTGAAGCTTTCTTT.

The chain links TRBV15 to TRBJ2-5; no definite D call. Deletions cut 5 bases from V and 2 bases from J, with 15 bases between. Looked up from germline, CDR1 is LNHNV and CDR2 is YYDKDF (reference sequence). The CDR3 has 15 residues. The CDR3 loop is CATSSITQVQETQYF. CDR3 sequence (DNA): TGTGCCACCAGCTCAATAACTCAGGTACAAGAGACCCAGTACTTC.

The genes are TRBV27 and TRBJ2-3; D is unclear. The CDR3 has 14 amino acids. The germline V gene has CDR1 MNHEY and CDR2 SMNVEV (reference sequence). Trimming took 2 bases from V and 2 from J, leaving 8 bases between them. CDR3 region: CASSLRQFTDTQYF. DNA of the CDR3: TGTGCCAGCAGTTTAAGGCAGTTCACAGATACGCAGTATTTT.

This clone was counted ten times or more. The chain has TRBV4-1 and TRBJ1-5, with 8 bases identical to TRBD1. Trimming took 3 bases from V and 1 from J; bases not matched to a gene: 5. The CDR3 has 16 amino acids. The germline V gene encodes CDR1 MGHRA and CDR2 YSYEKL. As DNA, the CDR3 is TGCGCCAGCAGCCAGTACAGGGGGAGAAGCAATCAGCCCCAGCATTTT. Amino acid sequence: CASSQYRGRSNQPQHF.

V and J are TRBV6-5 and TRBJ2-7; 7 bases are shared with TRBD2. The V gene's germline CDR1 is MNHEY and CDR2 SVGAGI. V lost 3 bases to trimming and J lost 3 bases; unmatched junction nucleotides: 8. The CDR3 totals 15 residues. The CDR3 loop reads CASSYSTGGYYEQYF. Written as DNA, the CDR3 is TGTGCCAGCAGTTATTCTACCGGGGGGTACTACGAGCAGTACTTC.

This clone was seen a few times. CDR3 protein: CSVSGVGDGSTDTQYF. The CDR3 DNA reads TGCAGCGTTAGCGGGGTAGGGGACGGGAGCACAGATACGCAGTATTTT. The rearrangement joins TRBV29-1 to TRBJ2-3; the match to TRBD2 covers 7 bases. V was clipped by 5 bases and J by 0 bases; unmatched bases: 11. The CDR3 has 16 residues. The V gene's germline CDR1 is SQVTM and CDR2 ANQGSEA.

This rearrangement joins TRBV30 to TRBJ1-3; the D is unclear. The V gene lost 4 bases and the J gene lost 1 base, with 11 bases spanning the gap. Germline assignment: CDR1 GTSNPN and CDR2 SVGIG (reference sequence). The CDR3 is made up of 14 amino acids. DNA of the CDR3: TGTGCCTGGAAACCACACGGATCTGGAAACACCATATATTTT. It encodes CAWKPHGSGNTIYF. Combining the CDR3 with reference TRBV30 and TRBJ1-3 gives the whole variable domain SQTIHQWPATLVQPVGSPLSLECTVEGTSNPNLYWYRQAAGRGLQLLFYSVGIGQISSEVPQNLSASRPQDRQFILSSKKLLLSDSGFYLCAWKPHGSGNTIYFGEGSWLTVV.

This clone has more than one count but fewer than ten. The CDR3 nucleotides are TGTGCCAGTAGTCCAGCCGAGACTTACACGGATACGCAGTATTTT. It is translated as CASSPAETYTDTQYF. The V gene is TRBV19, the J gene TRBJ2-3; D unresolved. Trimming left V 5 bases short and J 6 bases short, with 18 bases between. The CDR3 loop spans 15 amino acids. Germline CDR1 LNHDA, CDR2 SQIVND (reference sequence).

As concerns this clone: A much more abundant neighbour one base away suggests this may be a read error. Other DNA variants within this sample encode the same CDR3. The chain uses TRBV5-1 and TRBJ1-2; D gene unclear. There are 13 residues in the CDR3. Looked up from germline, CDR1 is SGHRS and CDR2 is YFSETQ. The chain's CDR3 is CASSLEGHYGYTF. The CDR3 DNA follows: TGTGCCAGCAGCTTGGAGGGTCACTATGGCTACACCTTC.

The rearrangement joins TRBV5-4 to TRBJ1-2; perhaps TRBD1 as D (5 bases). The CDR3 is 13 residues long. Germline V gene sequence: CDR1 SGHNT, CDR2 YYREEE (reference sequence). Trimming left V 2 bases short and J 3 bases short, with 8 bases between. CDR3 loop: CASSFTRDYGYTF. The CDR3 DNA reads TGTGCCAGCAGCTTCACCAGGGACTATGGCTACACCTTC.